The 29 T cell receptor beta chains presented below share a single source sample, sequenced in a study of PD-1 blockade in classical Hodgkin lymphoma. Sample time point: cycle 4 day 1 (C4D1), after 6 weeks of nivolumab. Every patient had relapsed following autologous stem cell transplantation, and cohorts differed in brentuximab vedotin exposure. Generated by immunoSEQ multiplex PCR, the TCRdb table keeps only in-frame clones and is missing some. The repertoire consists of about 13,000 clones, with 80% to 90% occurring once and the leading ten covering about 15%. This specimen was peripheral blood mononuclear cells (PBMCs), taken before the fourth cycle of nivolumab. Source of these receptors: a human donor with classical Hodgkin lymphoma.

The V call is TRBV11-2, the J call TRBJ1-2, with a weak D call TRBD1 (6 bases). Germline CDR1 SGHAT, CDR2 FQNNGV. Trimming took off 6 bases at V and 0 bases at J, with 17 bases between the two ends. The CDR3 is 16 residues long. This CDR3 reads CASSGWTERANYGYTF. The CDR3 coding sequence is TGTGCCAGCAGTGGGTGGACAGAACGGGCTAACTATGGCTACACCTTC.

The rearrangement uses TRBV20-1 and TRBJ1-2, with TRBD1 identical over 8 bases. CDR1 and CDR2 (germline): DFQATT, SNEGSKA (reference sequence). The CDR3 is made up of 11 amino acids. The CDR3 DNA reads TGCAGACAGGGGGGAAACTATGGCTACACCTTC. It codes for CRQGGNYGYTF.

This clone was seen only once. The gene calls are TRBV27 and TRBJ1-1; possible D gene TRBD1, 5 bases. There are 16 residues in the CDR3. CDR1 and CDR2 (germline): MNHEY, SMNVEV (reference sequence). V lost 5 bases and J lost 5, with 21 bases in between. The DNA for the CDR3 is TGTGCCAGCAGTCCCGACCTCGGCAGCGGGGGGACTGAAGCTTTCTTT. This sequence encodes CASSPDLGSGGTEAFF.

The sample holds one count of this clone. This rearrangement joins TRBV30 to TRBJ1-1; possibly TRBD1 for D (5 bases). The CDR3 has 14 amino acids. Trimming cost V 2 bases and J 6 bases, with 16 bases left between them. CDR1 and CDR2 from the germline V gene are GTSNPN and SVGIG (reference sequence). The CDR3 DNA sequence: TGTGCCTGGAGTCCGGTAGGGGTTGCATCTGAAGCTTTCTTT. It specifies CAWSPVGVASEAFF.

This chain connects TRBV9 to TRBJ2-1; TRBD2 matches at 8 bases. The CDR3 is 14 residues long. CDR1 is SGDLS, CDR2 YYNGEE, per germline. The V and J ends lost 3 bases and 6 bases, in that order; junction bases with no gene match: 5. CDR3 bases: TGTGCCAGCAGCGGCGGGACTAGTCGCAATGAGCAGTTCTTC. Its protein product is CASSGGTSRNEQFF.

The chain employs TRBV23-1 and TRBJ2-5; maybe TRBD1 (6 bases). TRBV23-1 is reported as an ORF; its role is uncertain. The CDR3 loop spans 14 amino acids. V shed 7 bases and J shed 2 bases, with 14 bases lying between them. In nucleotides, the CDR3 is TGCGCCAGCACGCCCAGGACAGTACAAGAGACCCAGTACTTC. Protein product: CASTPRTVQETQYF.

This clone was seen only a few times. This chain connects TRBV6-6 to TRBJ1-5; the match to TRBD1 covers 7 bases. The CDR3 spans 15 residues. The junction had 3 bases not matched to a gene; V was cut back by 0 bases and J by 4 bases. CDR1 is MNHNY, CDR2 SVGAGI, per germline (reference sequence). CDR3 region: CASSYSGTVNQPQHF. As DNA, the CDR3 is TGTGCCAGCAGTTACTCTGGGACAGTTAATCAGCCCCAGCATTTT.

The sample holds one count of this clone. This CDR3 is CASSTRDRVSWRNQPQHF. CDR3 coding DNA: TGTGCCAGTAGTACCCGGGACAGGGTATCTTGGCGCAATCAGCCCCAGCATTTT. This chain joins TRBV19 and TRBJ1-5; 9 nucleotides line up with TRBD1. Germline CDR1 and CDR2: LNHDA and SQIVND (reference sequence). J gave up 2 bases and V 4 bases, and 12 bases lay outside the gene matches. The CDR3 length is 18 residues.

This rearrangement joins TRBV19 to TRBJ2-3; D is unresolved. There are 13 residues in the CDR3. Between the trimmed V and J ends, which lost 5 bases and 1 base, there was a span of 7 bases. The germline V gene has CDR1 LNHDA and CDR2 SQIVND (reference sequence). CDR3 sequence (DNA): TGTGCCAGTAGTCTTCGGGGCACAGATACGCAGTATTTT. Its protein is CASSLRGTDTQYF. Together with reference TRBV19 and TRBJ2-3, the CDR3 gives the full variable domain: DGGITQSPKYLFRKEGQNVTLSCEQNLNHDAMYWYRQDPGQGLRLIYYSQIVNDFQKGDIAEGYSVSREKKESFPLTVTSAQKNPTAFYLCASSLRGTDTQYFGPGTRLTVL.

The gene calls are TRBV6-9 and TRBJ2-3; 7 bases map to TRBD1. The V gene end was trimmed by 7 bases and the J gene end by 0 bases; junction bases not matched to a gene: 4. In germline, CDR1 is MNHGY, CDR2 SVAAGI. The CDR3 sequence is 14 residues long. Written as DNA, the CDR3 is TGTGCCAGCAAGGGGACAGCTAGCACAGATACGCAGTATTTT. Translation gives CASKGTASTDTQYF.

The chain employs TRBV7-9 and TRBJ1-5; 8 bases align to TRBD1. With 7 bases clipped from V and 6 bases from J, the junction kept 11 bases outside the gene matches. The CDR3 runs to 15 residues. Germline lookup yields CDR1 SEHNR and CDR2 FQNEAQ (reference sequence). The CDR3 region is CASTTGTGVFQPQHF. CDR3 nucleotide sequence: TGTGCCAGCACCACCGGGACAGGTGTGTTTCAGCCCCAGCATTTT. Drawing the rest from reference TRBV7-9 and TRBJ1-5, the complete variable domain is DTGVSQNPRHKITKRGQNVTFRCDPISEHNRLYWYRQTLGQGPEFLTYFQNEAQLEKSRLLSDRFSAERPKGSFSTLEIQRTEQGDSAMYLCASTTGTGVFQPQHFGDGTRLSIL.

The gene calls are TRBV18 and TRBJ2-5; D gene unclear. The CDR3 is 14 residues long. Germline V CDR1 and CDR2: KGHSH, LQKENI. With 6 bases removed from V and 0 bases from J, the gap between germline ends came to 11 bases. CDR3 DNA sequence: TGTGCCAGCTCGCCGACACAGTACCAAGAGACCCAGTACTTC. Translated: CASSPTQYQETQYF.

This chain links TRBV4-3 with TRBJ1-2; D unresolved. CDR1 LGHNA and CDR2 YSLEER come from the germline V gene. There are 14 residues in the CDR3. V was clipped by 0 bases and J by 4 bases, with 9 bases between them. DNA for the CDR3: TGCGCCAGCAGCCAAGATGAGATAAGCTATGGCTACACCTTC. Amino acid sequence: CASSQDEISYGYTF.

CDR3 loop: CASSFNLGDYGYTF. CDR3 coding DNA: TGTGCCAGCAGTTTCAACCTGGGAGACTATGGCTACACCTTC. V gene TRBV6-5 combines with J gene TRBJ1-2; no firm D call. The length of the CDR3 is 14 residues. Trimming stripped 4 bases from V and 3 bases from J, with 12 bases between. Germline V gene lookup returns CDR1 MNHEY and CDR2 SVGAGI.

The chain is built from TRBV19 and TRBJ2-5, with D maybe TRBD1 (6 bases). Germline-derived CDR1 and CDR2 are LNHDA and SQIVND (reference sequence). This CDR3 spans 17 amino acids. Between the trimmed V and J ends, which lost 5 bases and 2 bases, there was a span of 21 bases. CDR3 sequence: CASSLYPTGALQETQYF. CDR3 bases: TGTGCCAGTAGTTTATATCCGACAGGTGCCCTACAAGAGACCCAGTACTTC.

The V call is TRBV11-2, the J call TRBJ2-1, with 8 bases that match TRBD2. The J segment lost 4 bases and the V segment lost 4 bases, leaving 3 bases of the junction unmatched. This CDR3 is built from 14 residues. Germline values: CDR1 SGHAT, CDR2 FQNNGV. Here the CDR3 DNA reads TGTGCCAGCAGCTCTATAGCGGGGTACAATGAGCAGTTCTTC. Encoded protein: CASSSIAGYNEQFF. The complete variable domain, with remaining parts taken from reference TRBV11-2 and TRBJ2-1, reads EAGVAQSPRYKIIEKRQSVAFWCNPISGHATLYWYQQILGQGPKLLIQFQNNGVVDDSQLPKDRFSAERLKGVDSTLKIQPAKLEDSAVYLCASSSIAGYNEQFFGPGTRLTVL.

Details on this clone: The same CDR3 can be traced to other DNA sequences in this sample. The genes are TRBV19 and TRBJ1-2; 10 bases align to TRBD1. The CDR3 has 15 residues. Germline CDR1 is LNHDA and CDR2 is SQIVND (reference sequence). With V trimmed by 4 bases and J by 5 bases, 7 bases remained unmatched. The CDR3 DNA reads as TGTGCCAGTAGTACCTGGGACAGGGGTAGGTATGGCTACACCTTC. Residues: CASSTWDRGRYGYTF.

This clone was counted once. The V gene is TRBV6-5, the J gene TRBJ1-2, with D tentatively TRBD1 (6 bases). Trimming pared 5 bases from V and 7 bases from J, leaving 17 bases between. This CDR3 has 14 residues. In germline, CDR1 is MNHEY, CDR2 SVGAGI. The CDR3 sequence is CASSRGLGESGYTF. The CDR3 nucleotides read TGTGCCAGCAGTAGGGGGTTAGGGGAGTCTGGCTACACCTTC.

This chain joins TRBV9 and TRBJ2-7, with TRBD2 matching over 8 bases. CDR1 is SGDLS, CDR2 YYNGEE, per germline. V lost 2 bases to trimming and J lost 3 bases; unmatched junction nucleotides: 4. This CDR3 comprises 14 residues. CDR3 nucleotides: TGTGCCAGCAGCGTGTCCGGGACTAGCTACGAGCAGTACTTC. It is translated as CASSVSGTSYEQYF.

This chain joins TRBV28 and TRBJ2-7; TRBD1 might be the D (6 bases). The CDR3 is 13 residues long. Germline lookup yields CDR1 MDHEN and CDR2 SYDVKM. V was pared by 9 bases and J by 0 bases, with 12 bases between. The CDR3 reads CASRTASSYEQYF. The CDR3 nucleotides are TGTGCCAGTCGGACAGCGAGCTCCTACGAGCAGTACTTC.

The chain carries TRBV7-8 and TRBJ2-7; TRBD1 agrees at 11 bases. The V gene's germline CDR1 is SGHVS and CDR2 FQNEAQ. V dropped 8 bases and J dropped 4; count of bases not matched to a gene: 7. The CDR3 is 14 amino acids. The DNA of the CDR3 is TGTGCCAGCTATGCCGGGACAGGGGGTTACGAGCAGTACTTC. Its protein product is CASYAGTGGYEQYF.

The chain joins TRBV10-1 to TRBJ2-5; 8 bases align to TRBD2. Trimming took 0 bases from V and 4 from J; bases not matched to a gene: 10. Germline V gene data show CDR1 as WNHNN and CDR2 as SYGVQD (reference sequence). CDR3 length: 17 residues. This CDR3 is CASSESTGRGAAETQYF. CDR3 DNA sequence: TGCGCCAGCAGTGAGTCGACGGGGCGGGGGGCCGCAGAGACCCAGTACTTC.

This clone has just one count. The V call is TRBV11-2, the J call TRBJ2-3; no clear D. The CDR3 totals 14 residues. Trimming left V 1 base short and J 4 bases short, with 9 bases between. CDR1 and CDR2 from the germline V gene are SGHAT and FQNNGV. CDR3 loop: CASSLVNGADTQYF. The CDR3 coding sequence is TGTGCCAGCAGCTTAGTTAATGGAGCAGATACGCAGTATTTT.

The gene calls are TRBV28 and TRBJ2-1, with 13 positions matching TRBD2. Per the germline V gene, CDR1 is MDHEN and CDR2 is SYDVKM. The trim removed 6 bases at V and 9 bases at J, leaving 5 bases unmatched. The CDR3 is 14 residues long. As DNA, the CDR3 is TGTGCCAGCAGAACTAGCGGGGGGGCCGGTGAGCAGTTCTTC. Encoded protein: CASRTSGGAGEQFF.

The CDR3 loop is CASRDGGIDEKLFF. CDR3 coding DNA: TGCGCCAGCAGAGACGGGGGGATCGATGAAAAACTGTTTTTT. The rearrangement joins TRBV4-1 to TRBJ1-4, with D possibly being TRBD1 (5 bases). V was shortened by 6 bases and J by 6 bases, with 14 bases between the two germline ends. The CDR3 totals 14 residues. CDR1 is MGHRA, CDR2 YSYEKL, per germline.

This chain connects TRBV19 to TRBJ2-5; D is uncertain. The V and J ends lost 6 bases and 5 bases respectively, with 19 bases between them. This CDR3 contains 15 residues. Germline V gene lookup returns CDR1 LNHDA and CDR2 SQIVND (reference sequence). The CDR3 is CASRKGAIPGETQYF. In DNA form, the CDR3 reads TGTGCCAGTAGGAAGGGCGCGATTCCTGGCGAGACCCAGTACTTC.

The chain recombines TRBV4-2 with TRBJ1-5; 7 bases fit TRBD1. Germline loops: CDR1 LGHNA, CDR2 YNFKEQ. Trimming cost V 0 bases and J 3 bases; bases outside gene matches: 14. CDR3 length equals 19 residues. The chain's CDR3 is CASSQDWLDRVVPNQPQHF. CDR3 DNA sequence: TGTGCCAGCAGCCAAGACTGGCTAGACAGGGTAGTACCCAATCAGCCCCAGCATTTT.

The CDR3 is CASSHTSPGQWSEQYF. The CDR3 DNA sequence: TGTGCCAGCAGCCACACCAGCCCGGGACAGTGGTCCGAGCAGTACTTC. This rearrangement joins TRBV28 to TRBJ2-7; 7 positions agree with TRBD1. The junction had 17 bases not matched to a gene; V was cut back by 6 bases and J by 6 bases. In germline, CDR1 is MDHEN, CDR2 SYDVKM. CDR3 length equals 16 residues. Full variable domain (missing parts from reference TRBV28 and TRBJ2-7): DVKVTQSSRYLVKRTGEKVFLECVQDMDHENMFWYRQDPGLGLRLIYFSYDVKMKEKGDIPEGYSVSREKKERFSLILESASTNQTSMYLCASSHTSPGQWSEQYFGPGTRLTVT.

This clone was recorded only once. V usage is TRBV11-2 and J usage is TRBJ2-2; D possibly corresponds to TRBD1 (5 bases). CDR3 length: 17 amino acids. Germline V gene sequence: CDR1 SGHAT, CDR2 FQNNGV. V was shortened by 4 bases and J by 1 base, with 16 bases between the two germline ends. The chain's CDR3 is CASSSFKGRRNTGELFF. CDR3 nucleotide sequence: TGTGCCAGCAGCTCCTTCAAGGGGCGCCGGAACACCGGGGAGCTGTTTTTT.